A selection of T cell receptor beta chains follows, all from one sample in a study of tissue T cells after allogeneic stem cell transplantation. Profiled with immunoSEQ multiplex PCR; TCRdb holds only in-frame clones, not every one. The top ten clones hold roughly an eighth of a sample with about 6,000 clones, around two thirds of them seen once. Sequenced here: duodenum tissue, sampled at autopsy. These receptors were obtained from a woman between 18 and 50 years old with breast cancer. The CDR3 runs from the conserved cysteine through the conserved F or W. Fields, in order: J gene, clone size, V gene, D gene, CDR3 protein, CDR3 DNA. D genes are given only for firm matches. Clone size is stated in some rows and not others, as once, few, many or a class when expanded.

TRBJ2-7	NA	TRBV30	NA	CAWNPDIRELSYEQYF	TGTGCCTGGAACCCCGACATCAGGGAACTCTCCTACGAGCAGTACTTC
TRBJ1-1	few	TRBV4-3	NA	CASSQTFRTGNTEAFF	TGCGCCAGCAGCCAGACCTTCCGGACGGGGAACACTGAAGCTTTCTTT
TRBJ2-1	NA	TRBV6-1	TRBD2	CASSEELAGVFGAYNEQFF	TGTGCCAGCAGTGAAGAGCTAGCGGGGGTGTTTGGCGCTTACAATGAGCAGTTCTTC
TRBJ1-2	NA	TRBV6-5	TRBD1	CASRGTGVRDGYTF	TGTGCCAGCAGGGGGACAGGGGTGAGGGATGGCTACACCTTC
TRBJ2-3	once	TRBV9	TRBD2	CASSAGTSGGDTQYF	TGTGCCAGCAGCGCCGGGACTAGCGGGGGAGATACGCAGTATTTT
TRBJ2-5	NA	TRBV7-9	NA	CASSLAAAETQYF	TGTGCCAGCAGCTTAGCCGCCGCGGAGACCCAGTACTTC
TRBJ1-1	NA	TRBV12-3/TRBV12-4	TRBD1	CASSRGAEAFF	TGTGCCAGCAGCAGGGGGGCTGAAGCTTTCTTT
TRBJ2-6	NA	TRBV5-4	TRBD2	CASSRDGGSGANVLTF	TGTGCCAGCAGCCGAGACGGGGGGAGCGGGGCCAACGTCCTGACTTTC
TRBJ2-5	NA	TRBV30	NA	CAWVPETGETQYF	TGTGCCTGGGTCCCGGAGACAGGCGAGACCCAGTACTTC
TRBJ2-1	NA	TRBV6-5	TRBD2	CASRTSRSSYNEQFF	TGTGCCAGCAGGACTAGCAGGAGCTCCTACAATGAGCAGTTCTTC
TRBJ2-6	NA	TRBV7-2	NA	CASSLPAGGANVLTF	TGTGCCAGCAGCTTACCGGCCGGTGGGGCCAACGTCCTGACTTTC
TRBJ1-2	NA	TRBV7-9	TRBD1	CASSFGQGEGYTF	TGTGCCAGCAGCTTTGGACAGGGAGAGGGCTACACCTTC
TRBJ1-2	few	TRBV18	NA	CASSRGRTNQKQTNYGYTF	TGTGCCAGCTCCCGGGGCAGAACAAATCAGAAGCAAACTAACTATGGCTACACCTTC
TRBJ2-3	NA	TRBV4-3	TRBD1	CASSRLTGGETDTQYF	TGCGCCAGCAGCCGATTGACAGGGGGGGAAACAGATACGCAGTATTTT
TRBJ1-1	medium-sized	TRBV6-2/TRBV6-3	NA	CASSYSGEMNTEAFF	TGTGCCAGCAGTTACTCGGGAGAAATGAACACTGAAGCTTTCTTT
TRBJ2-1	NA	TRBV5-6	TRBD2	CASSLVAGYNEQFF	TGTGCCAGCAGCTTGGTAGCGGGATACAATGAGCAGTTCTTC
TRBJ2-1	few	TRBV6-6	TRBD1	CASSPGTDNEQFF	TGTGCCAGCAGTCCCGGGACAGACAATGAGCAGTTCTTC
TRBJ2-7	NA	TRBV18	NA	CASSPGAGVYEQYF	TGTGCCAGCTCACCAGGGGCGGGTGTCTACGAGCAGTACTTC
TRBJ2-3	NA	TRBV29-1	TRBD2	CSVDASGSRDTQYF	TGCAGCGTTGATGCTAGCGGGAGCAGGGATACGCAGTATTTT
TRBJ2-2	NA	TRBV7-7	TRBD2	CASSLGPAGANTGELFF	TGTGCTAGCAGCTTGGGACCAGCGGGGGCTAACACCGGGGAGCTGTTTTTT
TRBJ2-2	NA	TRBV13	NA	CASSLGGFGSGELFF	TGTGCCAGCAGCTTGGGAGGATTTGGTTCCGGGGAGCTGTTTTTT
TRBJ2-1	NA	TRBV7-2	NA	CASSLQNGDNEQFF	TGTGCCAGCAGCTTACAGAACGGGGACAATGAGCAGTTCTTC
TRBJ2-1	few	TRBV7-9	NA	CASSLTRGGVEEQFF	TGTGCCAGCAGCTTAACCCGAGGGGGAGTCGAGGAGCAGTTCTTC
TRBJ2-1	NA	TRBV6-6	NA	CASRGGTTYNEQFF	TGTGCCAGCAGAGGGGGTACGACTTATAATGAGCAGTTCTTC
TRBJ1-1	medium-sized	TRBV19	NA	CASSLGRFSTNTEAFF	TGTGCCAGTAGTCTAGGACGGTTTTCGACAAACACTGAAGCTTTCTTT
TRBJ2-7	NA	TRBV6-1	NA	CASSERQGISYEQYF	TGTGCCAGCAGTGAAAGGCAGGGCATCTCCTACGAGCAGTACTTC
TRBJ2-3	NA	TRBV24-1	TRBD1	CATSQGAKDTQYF	TGTGCCACCAGTCAGGGGGCGAAAGATACGCAGTATTTT
TRBJ2-7	NA	TRBV5-5	NA	CASSRGGRSSYEQYF	TGTGCCAGCAGCAGGGGGGGGCGGAGCTCCTACGAGCAGTACTTC
TRBJ2-1	NA	TRBV7-2	NA	CASSPLYEQFF	TGTGCCAGCAGCCCTTTGTATGAGCAGTTCTTC
TRBJ1-4	NA	TRBV10-1	NA	CASSESRVRKVSILFF	TGCGCCAGCAGTGAGTCTCGAGTGAGGAAAGTTAGTATTCTGTTTTTT
TRBJ2-7	large	TRBV7-9	NA	CASSLAYRGDPYEQYF	TGTGCCAGCAGCTTAGCGTATAGGGGAGACCCCTACGAGCAGTACTTC
TRBJ2-1	NA	TRBV5-4	TRBD2	CASSFTVGLAGRNNEQFF	TGTGCCAGCAGTTTCACCGTGGGACTAGCGGGGAGAAACAATGAGCAGTTCTTC
TRBJ2-4	few	TRBV5-1	NA	CASSDPRVDIQYF	TGCGCCAGTTCGGACCCACGGGTGGACATTCAGTACTTC
TRBJ2-3	NA	TRBV7-3	NA	CASTDTQYF	TGTGCCAGCACCGATACGCAGTATTTT
TRBJ2-1	NA	TRBV5-1	TRBD2	CASSKLAGDYYNEQFF	TGCGCCAGCAGCAAACTAGCGGGTGATTACTACAATGAGCAGTTCTTC
TRBJ2-3	medium-sized	TRBV7-2	TRBD1	CASSSDRGSGTQYF	TGTGCCAGCAGCTCGGACAGGGGGAGTGGTACGCAGTATTTT
TRBJ1-6	few	TRBV19	NA	CASSIMSYNSPLHF	TGTGCCAGTAGTATCATGAGCTATAATTCACCCCTCCACTTT
TRBJ1-1	once	TRBV13	TRBD1	CASSPRDRGMNTEAFF	TGTGCCAGCAGCCCCCGGGACAGGGGAATGAACACTGAAGCTTTCTTT
TRBJ1-5	once	TRBV5-6	TRBD1	CASSLGQGPNQPQHF	TGTGCCAGCAGCTTGGGACAGGGGCCTAATCAGCCCCAGCATTTT
TRBJ1-3	once	TRBV19	NA	CASSTQPGNTIYF	TGTGCCAGTAGTACCCAACCTGGAAACACCATATATTTT
TRBJ2-7	NA	TRBV5-4	TRBD2	CASSPGLAETYEQYF	TGTGCCAGCAGTCCGGGACTAGCGGAAACCTACGAGCAGTACTTC
TRBJ2-7	NA	TRBV9	NA	CASSVDLGHSYEQYF	TGTGCCAGCAGCGTAGATTTAGGTCACTCCTACGAGCAGTACTTC
TRBJ1-5	NA	TRBV28	NA	CASSLTGTSNQPQHF	TGTGCCAGCAGCCTCACAGGGACCAGCAATCAGCCCCAGCATTTT
TRBJ2-1	few	TRBV13	NA	CASSLPVGPDEQFF	TGTGCCAGCAGCTTACCGGTAGGGCCCGATGAGCAGTTCTTC
TRBJ2-1	few	TRBV6-6	TRBD2	CATRGGSYNEQFF	TGTGCCACCCGGGGGGGCTCCTACAATGAGCAGTTCTTC
TRBJ1-5	NA	TRBV19	NA	CASSIRVAQPQHF	TGTGCCAGTAGTATTAGGGTTGCTCAGCCCCAGCATTTT
TRBJ2-1	NA	TRBV24-1	NA	CATSDLVVRGGGGSYNEQFF	TGTGCCACCAGTGATTTGGTGGTTAGGGGAGGGGGAGGCTCCTACAATGAGCAGTTCTTC
TRBJ2-1	NA	TRBV11-3	NA	CASSAEGASYNEQFF	TGTGCCAGCAGCGCGGAGGGCGCCTCCTACAATGAGCAGTTCTTC
TRBJ2-3	few	TRBV19	NA	CASSISTSTGPDTQYF	TGTGCCAGTAGTATCTCTACGTCAACAGGGCCGGATACGCAGTATTTT